The 9 T cell receptor beta chains given below trace back to one sample, sequenced in a study of CD4+ T cells in melanoma. The protocol was immunoSEQ multiplex PCR, while the TCRdb copy is restricted to in-frame clones and leaves out a portion. The sample yields about 140,000 clones, 80% to 95% seen once. The receptors here all came from a human donor with melanoma.

The chain uses TRBV6-1 and TRBJ1-5; D is ambiguous. V was shortened by 6 bases and J by 3 bases, with 12 bases between the two germline ends. This CDR3 has 14 amino acids. CDR1 is MNHNS and CDR2 is SASEGT in the germline V gene. The CDR3 DNA sequence: TGTGCCAGCAGGGGGATGATTACCAATCAGCCCCAGCATTTT. It translates to CASRGMITNQPQHF.

The chain couples TRBV5-1 to TRBJ2-3; D tentatively reads TRBD1 or TRBD2 (5 bases each). This CDR3 spans 14 amino acids. The germline V and J ends were trimmed by 2 bases and 0 bases, with 7 bases remaining between them. CDR1 SGHRS and CDR2 YFSETQ come from the germline V gene. CDR3 amino acids: CASSFRDSTDTQYF. The CDR3, as DNA: TGCGCCAGCAGCTTCCGGGACAGCACAGATACGCAGTATTTT.

The V and J genes are TRBV7-7 and TRBJ2-5; the D gene could be TRBD1 or TRBD2 (7 bases each). The germline CDR1 and CDR2 sequences are SSHAT and FNYEAQ (reference sequence). Trimming removed 3 bases at V and 8 bases at J, with 16 bases between. This CDR3 spans 14 amino acids. DNA of the CDR3: TGTGCCAGCAGCTTTACCACAGGGGAGGGAACCCAGTACTTC. Translated: CASSFTTGEGTQYF.

This chain uses TRBV6-5 with TRBJ1-1, with D possibly TRBD1 on 5 matching bases. With 3 bases removed from V and 7 bases from J, the gap between germline ends came to 9 bases. The V gene's germline CDR1 is MNHEY and CDR2 SVGAGI. CDR3 length: 12 amino acids. CDR3 amino acids: CASSYWGGEAFF. The CDR3 DNA reads TGTGCCAGCAGTTATTGGGGGGGTGAAGCTTTCTTT.

DNA of the CDR3: TGCGCCAGCAGCCAGACGGGGGGGCCCACCGGGGAGCTGTTTTTT. Translating gives CASSQTGGPTGELFF. The chain employs TRBV4-1 and TRBJ2-2, with TRBD2 matching over 8 bases. This CDR3 region has 15 residues. V lost 3 bases to trimming and J lost 4 bases; unmatched junction nucleotides: 4. CDR1 is MGHRA, CDR2 YSYEKL, per germline.

V is TRBV29-1 and J is TRBJ1-4, with D maybe TRBD1 (5 bases). Germline CDR1 reads SQVTM; CDR2 reads ANQGSEA. The V end lost 7 bases, the J end lost 10 bases, and 10 bases lay between the germline ends. The CDR3 spans 10 residues. The CDR3 region is CSAFGGKLFF. CDR3 in DNA: TGCAGCGCGTTCGGGGGAAAACTGTTTTTT.

V is TRBV4-2 and J is TRBJ2-1; weak D call: TRBD2 (5 bases). The CDR3 has 15 residues. CDR1 is LGHNA, CDR2 YNFKEQ, per germline. Trimming left V 1 base short and J 7 bases short, with 14 bases between. The CDR3 DNA follows: TGTGCCAGCAGCCAAGGACTACTAGAGAAGAATGAGCAGTTCTTC. It codes for CASSQGLLEKNEQFF.

This chain connects TRBV7-8 to TRBJ1-6; 9 bases are a match to TRBD1. Germline lookup yields CDR1 SGHVS and CDR2 FQNEAQ. The CDR3 consists of 14 residues. V shed 5 bases, J shed 8 bases, and the junction held 4 bases outside the gene matches. CDR3 in amino acids: CASSPGQGYSPLHF. The CDR3 region has the DNA TGTGCCAGCAGCCCGGGACAGGGATATTCACCCCTCCACTTT.

The chain is built from TRBV9 and TRBJ2-3; D unresolved. Germline lookup yields CDR1 SGDLS and CDR2 YYNGEE. This CDR3 is built from 13 residues. V was trimmed by 4 bases and J by 5 bases, leaving 11 bases between them. The CDR3 spells CASSLGPGDTQYF. DNA of the CDR3: TGTGCCAGCAGCCTTGGGCCAGGAGATACGCAGTATTTT.